This TCR beta chain came from a study of blood T cell repertoires in COVID-19 (dated by TCRdb to 2020 to 2021). For the study in its entirety: Samples covering the acute and convalescent phases of COVID-19 were provided by collaborators in the United States, Italy and Spain. The repertoires were released in a freely available public database intended as a resource for research on the immune response to SARS-CoV-2. The prospective study material was composed of cDNA or gDNA derived from T cells, B-cell-depleted T cells, or PBMCs. Nearly every sample came with metadata listing a de-identified subject ID, COVID-19 status, age in years and sex. Samples were obtained from the ongoing ImmuneRACE study (first 160 participants) and from approximately 1,200 subjects provided by 6 global collaborators. Subjects who had been exposed to COVID-19, were actively infected with it, or had recovered from it provided the deeply sampled blood TCRbeta repertoires that made up the dataset. Where available, HLA class I and class II types were obtained from metadata supplied by the sample provider rather than from assay-based typing.

Concerning this clone: Its specific antigen is unknown. Nothing much larger sits one base from this clone, and base qualities are not available.

Enrolling through a virtual design, the prospective study's participants ranged in age from roughly 18 to 95 years and lived across 20 to 30 United States geographic areas. Cohort assignment in the prospective study relied on participant-reported clinical history from a screening survey and a study questionnaire. Recovered participants in ImmuneRACE Cohort 3 were defined by two consecutive negative NP/OP PCR tests, clearance by a healthcare professional, or resolution of symptoms. In the prospective study, mobile phlebotomists collected whole blood, serum and a nasopharyngeal or oropharyngeal swab from each participant. Participants in the prospective study had the option to provide additional blood draws and questionnaires over an approximately 2-month period. Prospective study blood samples were shipped either frozen or at room temperature before DNA extraction. The paper's findings and limits, for the study overall: How much clinical and demographic metadata was included differed by source and by participant, and the metadata was provided uncurated.

TCRbeta CDR3 regions were amplified from genomic DNA using the immunoSEQ Assay, a bias-controlled multiplex PCR. As for the original processing: The number of nucleated cells in each sample was estimated by amplification of reference gene primers within the assay. To quantify the absolute abundance of each unique TCRbeta CDR3 rearrangement, sequence reads were collapsed and filtered. Productive Simpson clonality was computed per sample as the square root of Simpson's diversity index over productive rearrangements. Not all clones reach the TCRdb copy of this immuneACCESS table, which keeps in-frame sequences only. Checked studies attribute under half of the gap to unresolved V genes and leave the rest unexplained. That table is the source of V, J and clone size, and D and trimming were worked out from the DNA. The sample includes under 200,000 clones, with roughly 84% observed a single time. Of the sample, over 15% is held by the ten largest clones.

The sequencing sample was made of PBMCs or T cells enriched from blood (not recorded which). The origin of this receptor is a man in his 60s who had recovered from COVID-19.

Read as DNA, the sequence is TGTGCCATCCAGGGGGCAAGGACTGAAGCTTTCTTT. The encoded protein is CAIQGARTEAFF. Recombination connected TRBV10-3 to TRBJ1-1; 8 nucleotides in the junction match TRBD1. From the cysteine up to the phenylalanine, the CDR3 has a length of 12 residues. Of all the DNA, just the CDR3 is kept, 36 bases in frame from base 1. CDR1 is given as ENHRY and CDR2 as SYGVKD, both from the germline V gene. From V the trimming removes 8 bases and from J it removes 5 bases, while the gene matches leave 4 bases of the junction unaccounted for.